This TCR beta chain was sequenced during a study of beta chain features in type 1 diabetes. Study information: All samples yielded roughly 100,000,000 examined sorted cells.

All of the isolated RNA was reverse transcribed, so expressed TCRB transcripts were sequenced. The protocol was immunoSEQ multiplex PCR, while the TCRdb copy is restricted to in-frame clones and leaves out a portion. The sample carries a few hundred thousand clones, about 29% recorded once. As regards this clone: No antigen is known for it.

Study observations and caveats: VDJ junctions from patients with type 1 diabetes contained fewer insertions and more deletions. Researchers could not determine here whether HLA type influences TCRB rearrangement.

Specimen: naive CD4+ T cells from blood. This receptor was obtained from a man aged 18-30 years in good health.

The CDR3 is CASSNGTSGALQYF. The CDR3, as DNA: TGCGCCAGCAGCAATGGGACTAGCGGGGCCCTGCAGTACTTC. The chain joins TRBV5-1 to TRBJ2-7, with 13 positions matching TRBD2. Germline V gene lookup returns CDR1 SGHRS and CDR2 YFSETQ. Germline trimming cut 4 bases from V and 9 bases from J; bases unmatched to any gene: 7. The CDR3 spans 14 residues. The full variable domain, completed using reference TRBV5-1 and TRBJ2-7, is KAGVTQTPRYLIKTRGQQVTLSCSPISGHRSVSWYQQTPGQGLQFLFEYFSETQRNKGNFPGRFSGRQFSNSRSEMNVSTLELGDSALYLCASSNGTSGALQYFGPGTRLTVT.